The clone carrying this T cell receptor (beta chain) was detected only a few times. Its antigen is not identified. Other DNA sequences in this sample translate to the same CDR3. The sample comes from a study of shared clonotypes between healthy human individuals. Overall study: Aged 18 to 49, the donors were a couple of women and a few men. Notes on the study in general: The sampled material consisted only of blood, and tissue repertoires are likely to differ.

The table came from immunoSEQ multiplex PCR; TCRdb's copy has only in-frame clones and leaves some out. The data contain more than 2 million clones, roughly 94% of them singletons. V dropped 6 bases and J dropped 0 bases, with 6 bases sitting between them. CDR1 is KGHSH, CDR2 LQKENI, per germline. The CDR3 runs to 12 residues. The chain couples TRBV18 to TRBJ2-7; D unclear. The source of this sequence is a man younger than 30 in good health. Sequences were obtained from naive CD4+ T cells sorted from blood. Described subset: CD45RA+ positively selected. The CDR3 DNA reads TGTGCCAGCTCCCCGAGCTCCTACGAGCAGTACTTC. Translation: CASSPSSYEQYF.